This note documents a single T cell receptor (beta chain) sequence. Its target is unknown. The entry originates in a study of OX40 agonist ivuxolimab in advanced cancers. General study points: CD8+ T cells were the subset that, on average, had more expanded clones than CD4+.

Some clones are missing from TCRdb's copy, which holds only in-frame ones; the method was immunoSEQ multiplex PCR. The table includes 100,000 to 110,000 clones, 80% to 95% detected once. Trimming took 1 base from V and 4 from J, leaving 14 bases between them. Germline CDR1 reads SGHNT; CDR2 reads YENEEA. This CDR3 is 16 amino acids long. The sequenced sample was CD4+ or CD8+ T cells sorted from blood, obtained in a trial of the OX40 agonist ivuxolimab. This receptor was identified in an adult with an advanced solid tumor such as melanoma, head and neck, liver or kidney cancer. V and J are TRBV11-3 and TRBJ2-1; either TRBD1 or TRBD2 may supply D (5 bases each). The CDR3 region is CASSLGGSNTYNEQFF. As DNA, the CDR3 is TGTGCCAGCAGCTTAGGGGGGAGTAATACTTACAATGAGCAGTTCTTC.